The next 14 T cell receptor beta chains were all read from a single sample in a study of long-term antiretroviral therapy in people with HIV. Survey level was the resolution at which the v3.0 immunoSEQ assay ran. Some clones are missing from TCRdb's copy, which holds only in-frame ones; the method was immunoSEQ multiplex PCR. The sample lists fewer than 25,000 clones, around 95% occurring once. The sequenced sample was unsorted PBMCs, obtained around 5.2 years after starting antiretroviral therapy. Source of these receptors: a woman between 50 and 59 years old with HIV.

The V and J genes are TRBV7-3 and TRBJ2-3; D perhaps matches TRBD1 (6 bases). The V end was cut by 5 bases, the J end by 1 base, with 10 bases between. CDR3 length equals 14 residues. Germline V lookup: CDR1 SGHTA, CDR2 FQGTGA. The CDR3 sequence: CASSPQGRTDTQYF. The CDR3 DNA is TGTGCCAGCAGCCCTCAGGGGCGCACAGATACGCAGTATTTT. Together with reference TRBV7-3 and TRBJ2-3, the CDR3 gives the full variable domain: GAGVSQTPSNKVTEKGKYVELRCDPISGHTALYWYRQSLGQGPEFLIYFQGTGAADDSGLPNDRFFAVRPEGSVSTLKIQRTERGDSAVYLCASSPQGRTDTQYFGPGTRLTVL.

The chain is built from TRBV5-1 and TRBJ2-7; maybe TRBD2 (6 bases). V was cut by 4 bases and J by 5 bases, with 13 bases left in between. The germline CDR1 and CDR2 sequences are SGHRS and YFSETQ. The CDR3 spans 13 residues. CDR3 loop: CASSPLGGNEQYF. The CDR3 nucleotides are TGCGCCAGCAGCCCGCTGGGAGGTAACGAGCAGTACTTC.

The genes are TRBV29-1 and TRBJ2-5; 10 bases are shared with TRBD2. Germline CDR1 SQVTM, CDR2 ANQGSEA. The CDR3 consists of 17 residues. The J segment lost 2 bases and the V segment lost 3 bases, leaving 12 bases of the junction unmatched. The chain's CDR3 is CSVDGLAGEALQETQYF. In DNA form, the CDR3 reads TGCAGCGTTGACGGGCTAGCGGGAGAGGCATTGCAAGAGACCCAGTACTTC.

The chain carries TRBV5-1 and TRBJ2-7; D ambiguous. Per germline, CDR1 SGHRS and CDR2 YFSETQ. The V gene lost 4 bases and the J gene lost 2 bases, with 7 bases spanning the gap. The CDR3 runs 12 residues. CDR3 sequence (DNA): TGCGCCAGCAGCCCGACAACCTACGAGCAGTACTTC. Protein: CASSPTTYEQYF.

The V gene is TRBV5-1, the J gene TRBJ1-2, with D perhaps TRBD1 (6 bases). The germline V gene encodes CDR1 SGHRS and CDR2 YFSETQ. The CDR3 contains 14 residues. Trimming removed 3 bases from V and 2 bases from J, with 11 bases in between. The chain's CDR3 is CASSSPTGNYGYTF. The CDR3 region has the DNA TGCGCCAGCAGCTCCCCGACAGGAAACTATGGCTACACCTTC.

J is TRBJ2-7 and V is TRBV4-3; TRBD1 agrees at 7 bases. Losses at the gene ends were 2 bases for V and 2 bases for J; bases not matched to a gene: 6. The CDR3 has 15 amino acids. Germline V lookup: CDR1 LGHNA, CDR2 YSLEER. The CDR3 spells CASSQSTQGTYEQYF. CDR3 in DNA: TGCGCCAGCAGCCAATCGACACAGGGGACCTACGAGCAGTACTTC.

This chain uses TRBV2 with TRBJ1-5; no clear D. CDR3 size: 15 residues. With 5 bases removed from V and 0 bases from J, the gap between germline ends came to 11 bases. The germline V gene encodes CDR1 SNHLY and CDR2 FYNNEI. CDR3 coding DNA: TGTGCCAGCAGTCTAAACACGAATAGCAATCAGCCCCAGCATTTT. This translates into CASSLNTNSNQPQHF.

This chain connects TRBV7-2 to TRBJ2-6; the D gene could be TRBD1 or TRBD2 (5 bases each). This CDR3 comprises 17 residues. The germline V gene encodes CDR1 SGHTA and CDR2 FQGNSA. Trimming pared 4 bases from V and 2 bases from J, leaving 15 bases between. The CDR3 DNA reads as TGTGCCAGCAGCTCGGCCGGGACCAGGGCTGGGGCCAACGTCCTGACTTTC. Residues: CASSSAGTRAGANVLTF.

The chain employs TRBV27 and TRBJ1-3; D may be TRBD1 (5 bases). The CDR3 is 12 residues long. The V end was cut by 5 bases, the J end by 3 bases, with 5 bases between. Germline-derived CDR1 and CDR2 are MNHEY and SMNVEV (reference sequence). In DNA form, the CDR3 reads TGTGCCAGCAGTGGGGGTGGAAACACCATATATTTT. Encoded protein: CASSGGGNTIYF.

V is TRBV5-1 and J is TRBJ2-7; unclear D gene. Looked up from germline, CDR1 is SGHRS and CDR2 is YFSETQ. The CDR3 contains 15 residues. V lost 4 bases, J lost 3 bases, and 17 bases lay in between. In nucleotides, the CDR3 is TGCGCCAGCAGCCTTAACAGACCGAATGGCTACGAGCAGTACTTC. Translation gives CASSLNRPNGYEQYF.

The V call is TRBV20-1, the J call TRBJ2-5; a possible D gene is TRBD1 (5 bases). Germline V gene lookup returns CDR1 DFQATT and CDR2 SNEGSKA (reference sequence). The V gene lost 6 bases and the J gene lost 5 bases, with 10 bases spanning the gap. The CDR3 contains 11 residues. In DNA, the CDR3 is TGCAGTGCCCCCGCAGGGGAGACCCAGTACTTC. Translated, it gives CSAPAGETQYF.

This rearrangement joins TRBV2 to TRBJ2-2; D not resolved. The CDR3 runs to 14 residues. V shed 3 bases and J shed 7 bases, with 12 bases lying between them. From germline, CDR1 is SNHLY and CDR2 FYNNEI. The DNA of the CDR3 is TGTGCCAGCAGTGAGCCAAGGGCAGGCGGGGAGCTGTTTTTT. Translation gives CASSEPRAGGELFF.

V usage is TRBV15 and J usage is TRBJ2-7, with D tentatively TRBD1 (6 bases). CDR1 is LNHNV, CDR2 YYDKDF, per germline (reference sequence). Trimming pared 5 bases from V and 4 bases from J, leaving 12 bases between. CDR3 length equals 13 residues. DNA for the CDR3: TGTGCCACCAGCGGGACACCCAGTTACGAGCAGTACTTC. It codes for CATSGTPSYEQYF.

V is TRBV6-1 and J is TRBJ2-1, with 10 bases fitting TRBD2. CDR1 MNHNS and CDR2 SASEGT come from the germline V gene. V lost 3 bases, J lost 7 bases, and 21 bases stayed unmatched. The CDR3 spans 20 residues. CDR3 protein: CASSEGVSGRAALSVNEQFF. The CDR3 nucleotides are TGTGCCAGCAGTGAGGGTGTGAGCGGGAGGGCCGCCTTAAGTGTAAATGAGCAGTTCTTC.